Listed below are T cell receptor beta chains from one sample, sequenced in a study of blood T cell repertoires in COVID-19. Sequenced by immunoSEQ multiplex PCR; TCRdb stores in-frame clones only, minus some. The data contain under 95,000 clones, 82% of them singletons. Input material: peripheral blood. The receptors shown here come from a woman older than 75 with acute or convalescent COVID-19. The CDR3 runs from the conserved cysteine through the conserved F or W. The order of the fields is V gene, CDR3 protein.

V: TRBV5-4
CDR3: CASGTSGGTDTQYF

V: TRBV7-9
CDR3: CASSLQGQETQYF

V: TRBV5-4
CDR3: CASRLLGTSGGGNEQFF

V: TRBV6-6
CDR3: CASSLPSLNPGAYEQYF

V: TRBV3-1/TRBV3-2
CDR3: CASSLRSGNTGELFF

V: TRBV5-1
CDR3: CASSAQPGLVTDTQYF

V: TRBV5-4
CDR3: CASSTTSGTDTQYF

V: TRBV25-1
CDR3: CAIWTSGRAPAGELFF

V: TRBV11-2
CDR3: CASSLGTGAYEQYF

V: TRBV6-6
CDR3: CATRGSTDTQYF

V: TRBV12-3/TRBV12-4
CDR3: CASTVGPGLPRFF

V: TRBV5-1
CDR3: CASSLVGGRASGANVLTF

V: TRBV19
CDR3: CASSIGDREQYF

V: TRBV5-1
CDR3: CASSLQGWGTDTQYF

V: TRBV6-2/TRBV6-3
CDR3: CASSYLAGSLAKNIQYF

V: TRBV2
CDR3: CASTTEVANTEAFF

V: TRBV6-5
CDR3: CASRNREHQPQHF

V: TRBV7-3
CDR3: CASSFQGGGEQYF

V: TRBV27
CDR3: CASKLAGGLNTGELFF

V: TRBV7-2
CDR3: CASSPGSGNTIYF

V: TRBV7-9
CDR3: CASSLQSRYEQYF

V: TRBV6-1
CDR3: CASSDPPGRINQPQHF

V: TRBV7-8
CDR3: CASSLLQANYGYTF

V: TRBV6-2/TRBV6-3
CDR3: CASSYPRGRTGYEQYF

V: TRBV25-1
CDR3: CASSDTGRRLTGTEAFF

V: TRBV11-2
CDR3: CASSPAGGSYEQYF

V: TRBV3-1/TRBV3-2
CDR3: CASSQAASTDTQYF

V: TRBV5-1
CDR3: CASSIAGVGEQFF

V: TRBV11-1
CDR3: CASSLAVGQPQETQYF

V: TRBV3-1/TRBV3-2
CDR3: CASSPIDRAGNTIYF

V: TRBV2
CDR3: CASARPGGTDTQYF

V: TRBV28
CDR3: CASSPQGYVYGYTF

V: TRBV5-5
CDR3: CASSTQGVQWGSPLHF

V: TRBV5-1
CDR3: CASSLRAGGPQETQYF

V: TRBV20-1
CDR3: CSASKGGGGSYEQYF